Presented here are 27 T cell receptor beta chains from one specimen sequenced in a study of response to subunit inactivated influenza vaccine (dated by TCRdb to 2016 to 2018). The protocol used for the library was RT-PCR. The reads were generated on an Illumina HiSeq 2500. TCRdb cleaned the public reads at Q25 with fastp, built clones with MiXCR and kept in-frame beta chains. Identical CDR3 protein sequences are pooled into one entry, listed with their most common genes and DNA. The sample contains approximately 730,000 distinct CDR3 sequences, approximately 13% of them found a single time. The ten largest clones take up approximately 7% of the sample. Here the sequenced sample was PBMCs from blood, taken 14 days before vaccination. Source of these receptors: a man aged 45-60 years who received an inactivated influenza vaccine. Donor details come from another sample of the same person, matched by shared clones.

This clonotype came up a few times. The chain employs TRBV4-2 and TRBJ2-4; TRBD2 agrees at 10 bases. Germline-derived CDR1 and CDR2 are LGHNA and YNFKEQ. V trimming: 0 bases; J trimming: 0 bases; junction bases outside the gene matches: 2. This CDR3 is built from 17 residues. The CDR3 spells CASSQDPSGRAKNIQYF. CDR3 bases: TGTGCCAGCAGCCAAGACCCTAGCGGGAGAGCCAAAAACATTCAGTACTTC.

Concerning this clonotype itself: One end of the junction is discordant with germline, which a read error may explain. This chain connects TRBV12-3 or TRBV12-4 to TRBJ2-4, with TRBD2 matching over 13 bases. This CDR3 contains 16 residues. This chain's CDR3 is CASSLTSGGARNIQYF. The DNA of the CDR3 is TGTGCCAGCAGCCTCACTAGCGGGGGGGCCAGAAACATTCAGTACTTC.

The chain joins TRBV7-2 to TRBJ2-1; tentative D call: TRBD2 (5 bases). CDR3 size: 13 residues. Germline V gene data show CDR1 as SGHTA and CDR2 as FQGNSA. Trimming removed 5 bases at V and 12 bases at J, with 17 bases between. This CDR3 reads CASSLGAELGQFF. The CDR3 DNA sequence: TGTGCCAGCAGCCTGGGAGCGGAGTTGGGGCAGTTCTTC.

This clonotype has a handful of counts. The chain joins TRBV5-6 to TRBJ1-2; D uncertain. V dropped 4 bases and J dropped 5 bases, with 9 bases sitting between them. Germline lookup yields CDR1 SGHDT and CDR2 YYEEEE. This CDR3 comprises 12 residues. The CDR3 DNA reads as TGTGCCAGCAGCGCCGGGAATTATGGCTACACCTTC. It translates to CASSAGNYGYTF.

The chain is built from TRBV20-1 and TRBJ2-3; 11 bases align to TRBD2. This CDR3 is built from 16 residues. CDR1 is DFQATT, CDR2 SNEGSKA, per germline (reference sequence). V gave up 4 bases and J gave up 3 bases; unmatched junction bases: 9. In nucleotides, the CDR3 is TGCAGTGCTAAAAATAGCGGGAGGGCCTGGACAGATACGCAGTATTTT. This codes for CSAKNSGRAWTDTQYF.

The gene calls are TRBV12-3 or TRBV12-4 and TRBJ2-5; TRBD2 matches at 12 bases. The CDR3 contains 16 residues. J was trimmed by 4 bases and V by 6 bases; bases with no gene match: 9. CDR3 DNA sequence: TGTGCCAGCAGGCGTCTAGCGGGGGGGCCGATAGAGACCCAGTACTTC. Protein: CASRRLAGGPIETQYF.

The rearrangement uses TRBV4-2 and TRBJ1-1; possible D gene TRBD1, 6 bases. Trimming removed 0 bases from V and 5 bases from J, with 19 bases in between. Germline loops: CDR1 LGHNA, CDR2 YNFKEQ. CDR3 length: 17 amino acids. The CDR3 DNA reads TGTGCCAGCAGCCAAGAAAGTGGACAGCTCGAAGGGACTGAAGCTTTCTTT. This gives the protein CASSQESGQLEGTEAFF.

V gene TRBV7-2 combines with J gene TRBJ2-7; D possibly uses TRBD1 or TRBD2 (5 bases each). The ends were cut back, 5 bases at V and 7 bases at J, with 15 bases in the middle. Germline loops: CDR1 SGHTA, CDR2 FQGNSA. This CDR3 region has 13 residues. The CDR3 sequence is CASSPFGGSEQYF. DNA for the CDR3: TGTGCCAGCAGCCCATTTGGGGGAAGTGAGCAGTACTTC.

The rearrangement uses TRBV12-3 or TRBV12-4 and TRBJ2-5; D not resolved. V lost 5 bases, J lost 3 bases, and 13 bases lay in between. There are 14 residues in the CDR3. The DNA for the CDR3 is TGTGCCAGCAGTCCGGGTGTTCCCGAAGAGACCCAGTACTTC. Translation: CASSPGVPEETQYF.

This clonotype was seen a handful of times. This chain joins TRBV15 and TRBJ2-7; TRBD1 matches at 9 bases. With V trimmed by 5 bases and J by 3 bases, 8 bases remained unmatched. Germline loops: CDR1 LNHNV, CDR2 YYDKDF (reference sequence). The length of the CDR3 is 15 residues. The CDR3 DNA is TGTGCCACCAGCGGTCCGGGACAGGGACACTACGAGCAGTACTTC. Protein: CATSGPGQGHYEQYF.

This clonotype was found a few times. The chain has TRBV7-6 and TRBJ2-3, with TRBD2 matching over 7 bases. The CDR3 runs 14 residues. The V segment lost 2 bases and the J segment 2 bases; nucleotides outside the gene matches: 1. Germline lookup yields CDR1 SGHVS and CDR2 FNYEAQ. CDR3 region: CASSLSGNTDTQYF. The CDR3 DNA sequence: TGTGCCAGCAGCTTAAGCGGGAACACAGATACGCAGTATTTT.

The DNA of the CDR3 is TGTGCCAGCAGCTGGGCCGGGACAGGCTCAACTAATGAAAAACTGTTTTTT. This encodes CASSWAGTGSTNEKLFF. The chain employs TRBV5-6 and TRBJ1-4; 8 bases map to TRBD1. V gave up 3 bases and J gave up 0 bases; unmatched junction bases: 7. The V gene's germline CDR1 is SGHDT and CDR2 YYEEEE. The CDR3 has 17 amino acids.

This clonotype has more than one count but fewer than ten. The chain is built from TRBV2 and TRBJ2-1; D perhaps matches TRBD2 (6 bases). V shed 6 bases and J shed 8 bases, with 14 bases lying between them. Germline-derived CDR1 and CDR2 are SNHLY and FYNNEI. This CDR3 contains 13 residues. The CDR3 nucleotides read TGTGCCAGCAGCCGACTAGATTCTGATGAGCAGTTCTTC. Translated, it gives CASSRLDSDEQFF.

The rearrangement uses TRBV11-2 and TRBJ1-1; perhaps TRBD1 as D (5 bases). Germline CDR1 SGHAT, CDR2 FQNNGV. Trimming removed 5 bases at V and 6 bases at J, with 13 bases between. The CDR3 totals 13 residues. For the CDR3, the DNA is TGTGCCAGCAGCATGGGGGATAACGCTGAAGCTTTCTTT. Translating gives CASSMGDNAEAFF.

CDR3 amino acids: CASSQDSWPDTDTQYF. DNA of the CDR3: TGCGCCAGCAGCCAAGATAGTTGGCCGGACACAGATACGCAGTATTTT. This rearrangement joins TRBV4-3 to TRBJ2-3; no definite D call. The germline V gene encodes CDR1 LGHNA and CDR2 YSLEER. The CDR3 is made up of 16 amino acids. V lost 0 bases and J 2 bases, leaving 12 bases between the germline ends.

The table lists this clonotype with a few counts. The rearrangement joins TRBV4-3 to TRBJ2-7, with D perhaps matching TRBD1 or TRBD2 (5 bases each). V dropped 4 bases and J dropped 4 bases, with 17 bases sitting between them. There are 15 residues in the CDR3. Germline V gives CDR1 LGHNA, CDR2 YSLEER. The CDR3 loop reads CASSRTGAGVYEQYF. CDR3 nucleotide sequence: TGCGCCAGCAGCCGCACCGGGGCAGGCGTTTACGAGCAGTACTTC.

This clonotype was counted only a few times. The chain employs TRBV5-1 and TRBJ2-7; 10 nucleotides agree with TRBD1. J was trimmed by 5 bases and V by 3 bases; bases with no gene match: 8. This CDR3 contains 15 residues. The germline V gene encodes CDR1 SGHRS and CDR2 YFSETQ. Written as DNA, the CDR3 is TGCGCCAGCAGCTCCTCCGGGACAGGGGTAAACGAGCAGTACTTC. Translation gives CASSSSGTGVNEQYF.

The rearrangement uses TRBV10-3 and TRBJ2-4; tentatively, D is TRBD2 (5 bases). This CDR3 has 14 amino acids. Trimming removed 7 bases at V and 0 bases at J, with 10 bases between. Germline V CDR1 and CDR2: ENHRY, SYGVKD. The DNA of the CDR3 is TGTGCCATCAACTCGGACTTAGCCAAAAACATTCAGTACTTC. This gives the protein CAINSDLAKNIQYF.

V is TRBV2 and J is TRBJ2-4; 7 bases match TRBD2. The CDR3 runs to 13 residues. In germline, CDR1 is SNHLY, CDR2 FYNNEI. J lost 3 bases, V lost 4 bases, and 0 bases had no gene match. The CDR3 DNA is TGTGCCAGCAGTGCGGGGGGCAAAAACATTCAGTACTTC. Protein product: CASSAGGKNIQYF.

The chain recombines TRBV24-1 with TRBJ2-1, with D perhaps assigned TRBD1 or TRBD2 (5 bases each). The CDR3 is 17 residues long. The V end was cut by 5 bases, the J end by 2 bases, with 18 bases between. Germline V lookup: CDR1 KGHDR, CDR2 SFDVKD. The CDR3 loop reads CATSGETGTATYNEQFF. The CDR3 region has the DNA TGTGCCACCAGTGGCGAAACCGGGACCGCGACCTACAATGAGCAGTTCTTC.

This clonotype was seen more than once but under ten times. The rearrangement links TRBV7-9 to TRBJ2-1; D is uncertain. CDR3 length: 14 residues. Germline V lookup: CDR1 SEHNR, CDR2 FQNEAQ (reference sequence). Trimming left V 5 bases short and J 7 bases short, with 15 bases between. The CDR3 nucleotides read TGTGCCAGCAGCCCAGGTTTTGAACAGAATGAGCAGTTCTTC. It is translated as CASSPGFEQNEQFF.

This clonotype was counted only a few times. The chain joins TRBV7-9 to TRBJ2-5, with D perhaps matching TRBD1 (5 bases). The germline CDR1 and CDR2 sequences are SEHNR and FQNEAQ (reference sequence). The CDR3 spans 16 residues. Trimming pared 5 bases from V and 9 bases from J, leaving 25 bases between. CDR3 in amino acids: CASSGEVLTYGAAQYF. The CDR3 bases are TGTGCCAGCAGCGGAGAAGTCCTCACCTATGGGGCGGCCCAGTACTTC.

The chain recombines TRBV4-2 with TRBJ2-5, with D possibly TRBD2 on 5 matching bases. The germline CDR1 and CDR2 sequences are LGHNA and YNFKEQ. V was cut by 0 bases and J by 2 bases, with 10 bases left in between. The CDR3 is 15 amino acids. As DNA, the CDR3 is TGTGCCAGCAGCCAAGACCGCGGGCCTCAAGAGACCCAGTACTTC. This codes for CASSQDRGPQETQYF.

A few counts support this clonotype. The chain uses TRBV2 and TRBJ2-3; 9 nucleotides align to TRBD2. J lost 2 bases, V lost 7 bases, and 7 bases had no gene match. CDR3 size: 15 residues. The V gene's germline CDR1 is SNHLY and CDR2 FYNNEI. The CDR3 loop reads CASNPSGANTDTQYF. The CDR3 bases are TGTGCCAGCAACCCTAGCGGGGCTAACACAGATACGCAGTATTTT.

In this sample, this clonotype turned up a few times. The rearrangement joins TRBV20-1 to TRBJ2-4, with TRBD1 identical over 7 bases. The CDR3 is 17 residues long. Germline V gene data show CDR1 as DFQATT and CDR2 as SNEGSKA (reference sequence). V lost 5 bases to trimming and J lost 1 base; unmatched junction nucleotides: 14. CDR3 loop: CSASGGLGLGAKNIQYF. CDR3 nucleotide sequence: TGCAGTGCTTCAGGGGGTTTAGGGTTAGGCGCCAAAAACATTCAGTACTTC.

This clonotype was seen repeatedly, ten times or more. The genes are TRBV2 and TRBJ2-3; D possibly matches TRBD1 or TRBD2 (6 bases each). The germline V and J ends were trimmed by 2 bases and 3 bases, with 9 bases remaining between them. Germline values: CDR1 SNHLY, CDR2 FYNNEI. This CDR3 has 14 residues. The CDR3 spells CASSETGRTDTQYF. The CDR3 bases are TGTGCCAGCAGTGAAACAGGGAGGACAGATACGCAGTATTTT.

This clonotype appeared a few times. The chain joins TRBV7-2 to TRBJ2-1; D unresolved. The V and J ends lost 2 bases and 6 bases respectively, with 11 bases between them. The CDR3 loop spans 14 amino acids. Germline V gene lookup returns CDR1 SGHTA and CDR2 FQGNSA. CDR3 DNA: TGTGCCAGCAGCTTAAGGCAGGCGCCCAATGAGCAGTTCTTC. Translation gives CASSLRQAPNEQFF.